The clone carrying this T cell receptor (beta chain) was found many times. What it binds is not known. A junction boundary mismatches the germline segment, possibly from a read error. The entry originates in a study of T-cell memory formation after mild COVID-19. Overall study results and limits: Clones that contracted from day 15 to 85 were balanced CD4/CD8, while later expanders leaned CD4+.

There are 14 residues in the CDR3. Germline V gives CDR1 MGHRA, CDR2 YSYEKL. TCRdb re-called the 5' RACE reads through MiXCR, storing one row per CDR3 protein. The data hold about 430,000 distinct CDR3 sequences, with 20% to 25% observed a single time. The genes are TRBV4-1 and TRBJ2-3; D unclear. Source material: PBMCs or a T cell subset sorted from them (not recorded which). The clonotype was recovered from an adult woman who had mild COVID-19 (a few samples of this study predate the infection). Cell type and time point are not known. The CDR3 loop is CASSQVSSTDTQYF. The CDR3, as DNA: TGTGCCAGCAGCCAGGTCTCTAGCACAGATACGCAGTATTTT.